This T cell receptor (beta chain) originates from a study of graft-versus-host responses after intestinal transplantation. For the study at large: In this cohort, recipients had multivisceral, liver-intestinal, or isolated intestinal transplants.

Trimming cost V 0 bases and J 0 bases, with 7 bases left between them. The CDR3 consists of 15 residues. Germline-derived CDR1 and CDR2 are MNHEY and SVGAGI. Study results and caveats: Clonal ratios of graft-versus-host to host-versus-graft in allografts were high for patients exhibiting graft-donor T cell macrochimerism.

Clones were sequenced by immunoSEQ multiplex PCR, and TCRdb holds only the in-frame ones, with some missing. Of approximately 90,000 clones listed, about 85% were seen once; the top ten hold around 0.3%. In the case of this clone: The antigen is undetermined.

The receptor's source is a human donor who was the organ donor for an intestinal transplant. The specimen was unstimulated CD4+ T cells sorted from spleen or lymph node cells, collected before transplant. V usage is TRBV6-5 and J usage is TRBJ2-3; D gene uncertain. CDR3 sequence reads: CASSYSRQSTDTQYF. CDR3 DNA: TGTGCCAGCAGTTACTCGAGGCAGAGCACAGATACGCAGTATTTT.